A selection of T cell receptor beta chains follows, all from one sample in a study of graft-versus-host responses after intestinal transplantation. These TCRs are of unknown antigen specificity. Generated by immunoSEQ multiplex PCR, the TCRdb table keeps only in-frame clones and is missing some. There are tens of thousands of clones in the sample; approximately 95% occur only once, and around 0.21% lies in the top ten. The sample was unstimulated CD8+ T cells sorted from spleen or lymph node cells, taken before transplant. Receptors originate from a human donor who was the organ donor for an intestinal transplant. Both conserved end residues are part of each CDR3. D genes are given only for firm matches. Clone size is shown for a subset of rows, as once, few, many or a class of expanded clone.

TRBD2	TRBV6-1	TRBJ2-5	.	TGTGCCAGCAGTGCGTCTAGCGGGGGGGAGACCCAGTACTTC	CASSASSGGETQYF
TRBD1	TRBV6-6	TRBJ1-2	once	TGTGCCAGCAGCGGACAGGGCTCTGGATCTAACTATGGCTACACCTTC	CASSGQGSGSNYGYTF
.	TRBV6-1	TRBJ2-3	.	TGTGCCAGCAGTGAAGAGTCAAAAAGTTACACAGATACGCAGTATTTT	CASSEESKSYTDTQYF
.	TRBV9	TRBJ2-7	.	TGTGCCAGCAGCGTAGGGCCAGCCTACGAGCAGTACTTC	CASSVGPAYEQYF
.	TRBV7-3	TRBJ1-1	.	TGTGCCAGCAGCTTAAGTCCTATGACCGAAAGGACTGAAGCTTTCTTT	CASSLSPMTERTEAFF
.	TRBV7-2	TRBJ1-1	.	TGTGCCAGCAGCTTAGGACAGGAAAACACTGAAGCTTTCTTT	CASSLGQENTEAFF
.	TRBV6-6	TRBJ2-1	.	TGTGCCAGCACCGGACTCTTGAGCTCCTACAATGAGCAGTTCTTC	CASTGLLSSYNEQFF
TRBD1	TRBV11-3	TRBJ2-3	.	TGTGCCAGCAGCTCAGGGACAGCAGATACGCAGTATTTT	CASSSGTADTQYF
TRBD1	TRBV7-9	TRBJ1-2	.	TGTGCCAGCAGCGCAAGTGACAGGGGCCGCCTGGTCGGCTACACCTTC	CASSASDRGRLVGYTF
.	TRBV5-1	TRBJ2-2	.	TGCGCCAGCAGCTTGTTCGGGTCGAAACTCGGGGGGGAGCTGTTTTTT	CASSLFGSKLGGELFF
.	TRBV5-8	TRBJ1-5	.	TGTGCCAGCAGCTTGGTGGGGCAGCCGTATAGCAATCAGCCCCAGCATTTT	CASSLVGQPYSNQPQHF
.	TRBV27	TRBJ1-1	.	TGTGCCAGCAGCCTAGTTAACGACAGGTCTGAAGCTTTCTTT	CASSLVNDRSEAFF
TRBD1	TRBV27	TRBJ1-4	.	TGTGCCAGCAGCACCGGGACAGGGGCCGTCCGGAGGGAAAAACTGTTTTTT	CASSTGTGAVRREKLFF
TRBD2	TRBV9	TRBJ2-1	.	TGTGCCAGCAGCGAGGGCCGGGGACTACCATTGGACTACAATGAGCAGTTCTTC	CASSEGRGLPLDYNEQFF
.	TRBV5-5	TRBJ2-7	.	TGTGCCAGCAGGGCAGGCGACACCTACGAGCAGTACTTC	CASRAGDTYEQYF
.	TRBV7-9	TRBJ2-2	.	TGTGCCAGCGGGGGGAACACCGGGGAGCTGTTTTTT	CASGGNTGELFF
.	TRBV15	TRBJ1-4	.	TGTGCCACCAGCAACCGATTCGGGGAGATGTACGAAAAACTGTTTTTT	CATSNRFGEMYEKLFF
.	TRBV7-6	TRBJ1-5	.	TGTGCCAGCAGCTCCCAACTGGATCAGCCCCAGCATTTT	CASSSQLDQPQHF
.	TRBV28	TRBJ1-2	.	TGTGCCAGCAGTTTAGTTGATGTAGGCTGGGGCTATGGCTACACCTTC	CASSLVDVGWGYGYTF
.	TRBV7-6	TRBJ1-1	.	TGTGCCAGCAGCCGCAACGAGAACACTGAAGCTTTCTTT	CASSRNENTEAFF
.	TRBV16	TRBJ2-4	.	TGTGCCAGCAGCCAATTGTGGGCAGAGACCAAAAACATTCAGTACTTC	CASSQLWAETKNIQYF
.	TRBV4-1	TRBJ1-2	.	TGCGCCAGCAGCCAACAAGAGGCAGATTACTATGGCTACACCTTC	CASSQQEADYYGYTF
.	TRBV9	TRBJ1-1	.	TGTGCCAGCAGCGTCTCTGTGAACACTGAAGCTTTCTTT	CASSVSVNTEAFF
.	TRBV28	TRBJ2-2	.	TGTGCCAGCAGTTTATCAGTGACGAACACCGGGGAGCTGTTTTTT	CASSLSVTNTGELFF
.	TRBV5-4	TRBJ2-1	.	TGTGCCAGCAGCTATGATAGGCTTCCCCATGAGCAGTTCTTC	CASSYDRLPHEQFF
.	TRBV27	TRBJ2-6	.	TGTGCCAGCAGTTTTGCCCTGGGGGGGGCCAACGTCCTGACTTTC	CASSFALGGANVLTF
TRBD1	TRBV10-3	TRBJ1-5	.	TGTGCCATCAGCGGGACAGGGTTTAGCAATCAGCCCCAGCATTTT	CAISGTGFSNQPQHF
.	TRBV5-6	TRBJ2-2	.	TGTGCCAGCACGGACGAACCGAACACCGGGGAGCTGTTTTTT	CASTDEPNTGELFF
TRBD2	TRBV9	TRBJ2-2	.	TGTGCCAGCAGCGTAGGAGGCGGGGGGGCGACCGGGGAGCTGTTTTTT	CASSVGGGGATGELFF
.	TRBV27	TRBJ1-5	.	TGTGCCAGCAGTTTATTCAGGGGCAATCAGCCCCAGCATTTT	CASSLFRGNQPQHF
TRBD1	TRBV27	TRBJ1-6	.	TGTGCCAGCAGTCCCGACCTAACAGGGGTAAATTCACCCCTCCACTTT	CASSPDLTGVNSPLHF
.	TRBV15	TRBJ1-4	.	TGTGCCACCAGCAGAGCTGGTCCAGAGAAACTGTTTTTT	CATSRAGPEKLFF
.	TRBV13	TRBJ2-1	.	TGTGCCAGCAGCTTAGGCCTGGCCTACAATGAGCAGTTCTTC	CASSLGLAYNEQFF
.	TRBV7-2	TRBJ2-2	.	TGTGCCAGCAGGATTCAGGGAAACACCGGGGAGCTGTTTTTT	CASRIQGNTGELFF
.	TRBV7-9	TRBJ1-2	once	TGTGCCAGCAGCGCCGCATCCCATGGCTACACCTTC	CASSAASHGYTF